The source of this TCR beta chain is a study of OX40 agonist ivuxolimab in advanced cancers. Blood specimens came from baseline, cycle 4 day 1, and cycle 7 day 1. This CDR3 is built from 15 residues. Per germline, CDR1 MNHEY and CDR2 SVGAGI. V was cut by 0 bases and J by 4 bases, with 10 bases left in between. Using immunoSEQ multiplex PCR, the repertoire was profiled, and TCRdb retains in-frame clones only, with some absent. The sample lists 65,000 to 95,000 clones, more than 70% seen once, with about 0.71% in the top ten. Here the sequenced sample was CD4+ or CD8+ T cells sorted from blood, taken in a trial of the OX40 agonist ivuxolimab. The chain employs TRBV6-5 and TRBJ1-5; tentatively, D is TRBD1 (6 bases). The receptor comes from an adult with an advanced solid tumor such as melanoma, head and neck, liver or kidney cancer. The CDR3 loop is CASSYSGGNNQPQHF. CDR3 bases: TGTGCCAGCAGTTACTCGGGGGGCAATAATCAGCCCCAGCATTTT.